This T cell receptor beta chain was sequenced in a study of regulatory T cells in long-lasting Graves disease. Study-wide points: Sampling was limited to peripheral blood rather than thyroid tissue.

The length of the CDR3 is 15 residues. CDR1 is LGHNT, CDR2 FRNRAP, per germline. Trimming took 4 bases from V and 2 from J, leaving 15 bases between them. Investigators prepared the TCR beta libraries by applying iRepertoire HTBI primers and Arm-PCR of CDR3 regions. From the multiplex PCR reads, TCRdb called clonotypes with MiXCR, one entry per CDR3 protein. The sample has 400,000 to 500,000 distinct CDR3 sequences; 15% are singletons. Many counts were recorded for this clonotype. Its target is not known. Time point indicated: newly diagnosed GD, antithyroid drugs for less than 3 months. PBMC-derived RNA was used for the TCR library. The sample also formed part of further work on T cells in Graves' hyperthyroidism and ophthalmopathy.

V is TRBV12-5 and J is TRBJ2-7; D perhaps matches TRBD1 (6 bases). This TCR was sampled from a woman between 40 and 55 years old with Graves disease. The sequencing here drew on peripheral blood mononuclear cells (PBMCs), taken at new diagnosis, from a patient treated with antithyroid drugs. The CDR3 bases are TGTGCTAGTGGTTCCGTCCGGGACAAAACCTACGAGCAGTACTTC. Translating gives CASGSVRDKTYEQYF.